This entry features one TCR beta chain sequence. Its antigen remains unidentified. This specimen belongs to a study of beta chain features in type 1 diabetes. Study findings and constraints: Healthy donors had naive, central memory and Treg TCRB repertoires that appeared less similar than those seen among patients.

CDR1 and CDR2 from the germline V gene are SGHRS and YFSETQ. Between the trimmed V and J ends, which lost 0 bases and 8 bases, there was a span of 9 bases. The CDR3 spans 13 residues. cDNA synthesis used the whole RNA isolate, giving expressed TCRB sequences. Sequencing was performed with immunoSEQ multiplex PCR; in TCRdb, only in-frame clones are kept and a portion is missing. The data contain 350,000 to 400,000 clones, more than 13% of them singletons. Sequenced: naive CD4+ T cells from blood. The receptor was derived from a woman between 18 and 30 years old in good health. The J gene is TRBJ2-1, the V gene TRBV5-1, with D unresolved. The CDR3 loop is CASSLGQSHEQFF. CDR3 in DNA: TGCGCCAGCAGCTTGGGACAAAGTCATGAGCAGTTCTTC.